This TCR beta chain originates from a study of blood T cell repertoires in COVID-19. Study-wide background: Collection of acute and convalescent COVID-19 samples took place in the United States, Italy and Spain. Sample material is recorded as cDNA or gDNA derived from T cells, B-cell-depleted T cells, or PBMCs.

As processed by the authors: Amplification of reference gene primers provided the estimated nucleated cell counts. This table comes from immunoSEQ multiplex PCR, and its TCRdb copy is limited to in-frame clones, with some not included. For V, J and clone size, that table is used; D and trimming come from the DNA. In the table there are 250,000 to 300,000 clones, 82% of which are singletons. The CDR3 sequence is 14 residues long. V shed 6 bases and J 7 bases; nucleotides not matched to a gene: 7. From germline, CDR1 is MNHEY and CDR2 SVGAGI. The chain carries TRBV6-5 and TRBJ2-4; 9 nucleotides line up with TRBD1. Sequenced input: peripheral blood. The sequence was collected from a woman between 18 and 30 years old with acute or convalescent COVID-19. Here the CDR3 DNA reads TGTGCCAGCAGACCACTCGACAGGGGGAACATTCAGTACTTC. Translating it yields CASRPLDRGNIQYF.